This T cell receptor beta chain was sequenced in a study of blood T cell repertoires in COVID-19. Study-wide context: Some COVID-19 samples were acute and others convalescent; all came from the United States, Italy and Spain. The cDNA or gDNA used as material had been derived from T cells, B-cell-depleted T cells, or PBMCs.

V lost 4 bases to trimming and J lost 0 bases, with 16 bases between them. This CDR3 has 17 amino acids. Per the germline V gene, CDR1 is MNHNS and CDR2 is SASEGT. Per the original data handling: Reference gene primers were amplified, and this amplification served to estimate nucleated cell counts. Sequenced by immunoSEQ multiplex PCR; TCRdb stores in-frame clones only, minus some. V, J and clone size were drawn from that table, and D and trimming were deduced from the DNA. The repertoire holds roughly 290,000 clones, with roughly 90% as singletons. The material sequenced was peripheral blood. This receptor was taken from a woman in her twenties or thirties with COVID-19, enrolled during active disease. The rearrangement links TRBV6-1 to TRBJ1-3; maybe TRBD1 (5 bases). CDR3 region: CASSGLGRTTSGNTIYF. DNA of the CDR3: TGTGCCAGCAGTGGCCTAGGTCGGACAACCTCTGGAAACACCATATATTTT.